The rows below give T cell receptor beta chains drawn from one sample of a study of T cell responses to AZD1222 COVID-19 vaccine. Sequencing used immunoSEQ multiplex PCR; TCRdb keeps in-frame clones, though not all of them. The table has roughly 54,000 clones, around 89% seen once; the top ten hold roughly 15%. Sample: peripheral blood, taken 28 days after the second AZD1222 dose. The receptors were gathered from an adult who received the AZD1222 COVID-19 vaccine. The CDR3 runs from the conserved cysteine through the conserved F or W. The order of the fields is clone size, J gene, D gene, V gene, CDR3 protein, CDR3 DNA. The D gene is left open where the match is weak. Clone size, where shown, is once, few, many, or a class for clones that have expanded.

abundance: NA; j_gene: TRBJ1-2; d_gene: TRBD1; v_gene: TRBV28; CDR3aa: CASSLGGTGGRDGYTF; CDR3nt: TGTGCCAGCAGTTTGGGGGGGACAGGGGGAAGGGATGGCTACACCTTC
abundance: NA; j_gene: TRBJ2-7; d_gene: TRBD2; v_gene: TRBV5-4; CDR3aa: CASSPSPGGGLDEQYF; CDR3nt: TGTGCCAGCAGCCCAAGCCCCGGCGGGGGGCTGGACGAGCAGTACTTC
abundance: NA; j_gene: TRBJ1-2; d_gene: NA; v_gene: TRBV12-3/TRBV12-4; CDR3aa: CASRQTGTMEYTF; CDR3nt: TGTGCCAGCAGACAGACAGGTACTATGGAATACACCTTC
abundance: NA; j_gene: TRBJ2-7; d_gene: TRBD2; v_gene: TRBV3-1/TRBV3-2; CDR3aa: CASSSSGNSYEQYF; CDR3nt: TGTGCCAGCAGCTCTAGCGGCAATTCCTACGAGCAGTACTTC
abundance: NA; j_gene: TRBJ2-5; d_gene: TRBD1; v_gene: TRBV18; CDR3aa: CASSGQEGVQETQYF; CDR3nt: TGTGCCAGCTCCGGACAGGAAGGGGTGCAAGAGACCCAGTACTTC
abundance: NA; j_gene: TRBJ2-7; d_gene: NA; v_gene: TRBV9; CDR3aa: CASVSVGAFSYEQYF; CDR3nt: TGTGCCAGCGTATCGGTAGGGGCCTTCTCCTACGAGCAGTACTTC
abundance: NA; j_gene: TRBJ2-1; d_gene: NA; v_gene: TRBV11-3; CDR3aa: CASSPRDFRGNEQFF; CDR3nt: NA
abundance: NA; j_gene: TRBJ1-1; d_gene: NA; v_gene: TRBV19; CDR3aa: CASHPRGNPTEAFF; CDR3nt: TGTGCCAGTCATCCTCGGGGGAATCCGACTGAAGCTTTCTTT
abundance: NA; j_gene: TRBJ2-7; d_gene: NA; v_gene: TRBV11-3; CDR3aa: CASSLGLGVGTYEQYF; CDR3nt: TGTGCCAGCAGCTTAGGATTGGGGGTGGGCACCTACGAGCAGTACTTC
abundance: NA; j_gene: TRBJ1-1; d_gene: NA; v_gene: TRBV5-8; CDR3aa: CASSLNRGREAFF; CDR3nt: TGTGCCAGCAGCTTAAACAGAGGGAGGGAAGCTTTCTTT
abundance: NA; j_gene: TRBJ2-7; d_gene: NA; v_gene: TRBV4-2; CDR3aa: CASSQRELSSYEQYF; CDR3nt: TGTGCCAGCAGCCAACGGGAGCTAAGCTCCTACGAGCAGTACTTC
abundance: NA; j_gene: TRBJ1-2; d_gene: TRBD1; v_gene: TRBV10-3; CDR3aa: CATSEAQGANYGYTF; CDR3nt: TGTGCCACCAGTGAAGCACAGGGGGCTAACTATGGCTACACCTTC
abundance: once; j_gene: TRBJ2-1; d_gene: TRBD2; v_gene: TRBV15; CDR3aa: CATSRASLAGDNEQFF; CDR3nt: TGTGCCACCAGCAGAGCCTCATTAGCGGGAGACAATGAGCAGTTCTTC
abundance: NA; j_gene: TRBJ1-1; d_gene: NA; v_gene: TRBV12-3/TRBV12-4; CDR3aa: CASSPNTPDEAFF; CDR3nt: TGTGCCAGCAGCCCCAACACCCCAGATGAAGCTTTCTTT
abundance: NA; j_gene: TRBJ1-6; d_gene: NA; v_gene: TRBV7-2; CDR3aa: CASSLGTYNSPLHF; CDR3nt: TGTGCCAGCAGCTTAGGGACATATAATTCACCCCTCCACTTT
abundance: NA; j_gene: TRBJ2-1; d_gene: NA; v_gene: TRBV6-5; CDR3aa: CASSRTNNEQFF; CDR3nt: TGTGCCAGCAGCCGGACTAATAATGAGCAGTTCTTC
abundance: NA; j_gene: TRBJ1-3; d_gene: TRBD1; v_gene: TRBV2; CDR3aa: CASSPLPGGDTIYF; CDR3nt: TGTGCCAGCAGTCCCCTGCCAGGGGGGGACACCATATATTTT
abundance: NA; j_gene: TRBJ1-6; d_gene: TRBD1; v_gene: TRBV11-2; CDR3aa: CAAGQGNSPLHF; CDR3nt: TGTGCGGCGGGACAGGGTAATTCACCCCTCCACTTT
abundance: NA; j_gene: TRBJ1-2; d_gene: NA; v_gene: TRBV19; CDR3aa: CASSIEGTLTQRGYTF; CDR3nt: TGTGCCAGTAGTATAGAAGGAACGCTGACCCAACGGGGCTACACCTTC
abundance: NA; j_gene: TRBJ2-2; d_gene: NA; v_gene: TRBV5-6; CDR3aa: CASSFLYTGELFF; CDR3nt: TGTGCCAGCAGCTTTCTATACACCGGGGAGCTGTTTTTT
abundance: NA; j_gene: TRBJ2-5; d_gene: TRBD2; v_gene: TRBV30; CDR3aa: CAWRRGLAGETQYF; CDR3nt: TGTGCCTGGAGAAGGGGACTAGCGGGAGAGACCCAGTACTTC
abundance: NA; j_gene: TRBJ2-1; d_gene: TRBD1; v_gene: TRBV18; CDR3aa: CASSPRGQSQYEQFF; CDR3nt: TGTGCCAGCTCACCACGGGGACAGAGTCAGTATGAGCAGTTCTTC
abundance: NA; j_gene: TRBJ1-5; d_gene: NA; v_gene: TRBV25-1; CDR3aa: CASSADSNQPQHF; CDR3nt: TGTGCCAGCAGTGCTGACAGCAATCAGCCCCAGCATTTT
abundance: NA; j_gene: TRBJ2-2; d_gene: NA; v_gene: TRBV7-9; CDR3aa: CASSLRRTGELFF; CDR3nt: TGTGCCAGCAGCTTAAGACGCACCGGGGAGCTGTTTTTT
abundance: NA; j_gene: TRBJ2-7; d_gene: TRBD2; v_gene: TRBV7-2; CDR3aa: CASSLEGRAGEQYF; CDR3nt: TGTGCCAGCAGCCTTGAGGGGAGGGCCGGCGAGCAGTACTTC
abundance: NA; j_gene: TRBJ1-1; d_gene: NA; v_gene: TRBV5-6; CDR3aa: CASSLVSRPNTEAFF; CDR3nt: TGTGCCAGCAGCTTAGTCTCCAGGCCGAACACTGAAGCTTTCTTT
abundance: NA; j_gene: TRBJ1-3; d_gene: TRBD1; v_gene: TRBV6-5; CDR3aa: CASSYSGTVGNTIYF; CDR3nt: TGTGCCAGCAGTTACTCTGGGACAGTTGGAAACACCATATATTTT
abundance: NA; j_gene: TRBJ2-7; d_gene: TRBD2; v_gene: TRBV5-1; CDR3aa: CASSLNLGLAGGEQYF; CDR3nt: TGCGCCAGCAGCTTGAACCTGGGACTAGCGGGTGGCGAGCAGTACTTC
abundance: few; j_gene: TRBJ2-5; d_gene: TRBD2; v_gene: TRBV7-2; CDR3aa: CASSLAGIAGTQTQYF; CDR3nt: TGTGCCAGCAGCTTAGCGGGGATAGCGGGAACCCAGACCCAGTACTTC
abundance: NA; j_gene: TRBJ2-5; d_gene: TRBD2; v_gene: TRBV19; CDR3aa: CASSISPGLAGDRETQYF; CDR3nt: TGTGCCAGTAGTATATCACCCGGACTAGCGGGAGATCGAGAGACCCAGTACTTC
abundance: NA; j_gene: TRBJ2-7; d_gene: NA; v_gene: TRBV19; CDR3aa: CASSIGLYLSYEQYF; CDR3nt: TGTGCCAGTAGTATAGGACTATACCTGTCCTACGAGCAGTACTTC
abundance: NA; j_gene: TRBJ1-2; d_gene: NA; v_gene: TRBV4-2; CDR3aa: CASSQVPPNYGYTF; CDR3nt: TGTGCCAGCAGCCAGGTCCCCCCAAACTATGGCTACACCTTC